Below, 16 T cell receptor beta chains from the same sample are listed, as sequenced in a study of cytomegalovirus exposure and HLA in healthy donors. Libraries were prepared by immunoSEQ multiplex PCR; TCRdb keeps only in-frame clonotypes and omits some of them. The sample holds 150,000 to 250,000 clones, 80% to 85% seen once. Sequenced sample: PBMCs. Every receptor here comes from a woman in her twenties or thirties in good health and CMV-seronegative.

The chain is built from TRBV11-3 and TRBJ2-2; no reliable D call. This CDR3 comprises 13 residues. The germline V gene has CDR1 SGHNT and CDR2 YENEEA. The V gene lost 4 bases and the J gene lost 5 bases, with 8 bases spanning the gap. The CDR3 bases are TGTGCCAGCAGCTATATGAGGACCGGGGAGCTGTTTTTT. Translating gives CASSYMRTGELFF.

The chain is built from TRBV29-1 and TRBJ2-7, with TRBD2 matching over 7 bases. The CDR3 length is 12 residues. Losses at the gene ends were 1 base for V and 6 bases for J; bases not matched to a gene: 3. Germline CDR1 SQVTM, CDR2 ANQGSEA. The CDR3 loop is CSVEAGGSEQYF. In DNA, the CDR3 is TGCAGCGTTGAAGCCGGGGGGAGCGAGCAGTACTTC.

This clone was recorded a few times. This CDR3 is CASSLYRGMAFF. In nucleotides, the CDR3 is TGTGCCAGCAGTTTATACAGGGGGATGGCTTTCTTT. The V gene is TRBV28, the J gene TRBJ1-1, with 8 bases aligning to TRBD1. CDR1 is MDHEN and CDR2 is SYDVKM in the germline V gene. The CDR3 is made up of 12 amino acids. With V trimmed by 1 base and J by 11 bases, 3 bases remained unmatched.

This chain uses TRBV4-1 with TRBJ2-5, with TRBD2 matching over 9 bases. V trimming: 1 base; J trimming: 5 bases; junction bases outside the gene matches: 11. CDR3 length: 17 amino acids. CDR1 is MGHRA and CDR2 is YSYEKL in the germline V gene. For the CDR3, the DNA is TGCGCCAGCAGCCAAGTTTCGAGCGGGAGGTGGATGGAGACCCAGTACTTC. It translates to CASSQVSSGRWMETQYF.

This sequence joins TRBV25-1 and TRBJ2-2, with D perhaps matching TRBD1 (5 bases). Germline-derived CDR1 and CDR2 are MGHDK and SYGVNS. The CDR3 length is 15 residues. The V end lost 4 bases, the J end lost 4 bases, and 13 bases lay between the germline ends. DNA for the CDR3: TGTGCCAGCAGTGTTCTACAGGAGACCACCGGGGAGCTGTTTTTT. It codes for CASSVLQETTGELFF.

The chain employs TRBV6-5 and TRBJ1-2; 8 nucleotides agree with TRBD1. CDR3 length: 12 residues. Losses at the gene ends were 7 bases for V and 8 bases for J; bases not matched to a gene: 6. Per the germline V gene, CDR1 is MNHEY and CDR2 is SVGAGI. CDR3 amino acids: CASTRTGKGYTF. CDR3 DNA: TGTGCCAGCACCCGGACAGGGAAGGGCTACACCTTC.

J is TRBJ2-2 and V is TRBV5-1; 10 bases match TRBD1. The ends lost 4 bases at V and 7 bases at J; junction bases unmatched: 7. Germline V gene sequence: CDR1 SGHRS, CDR2 YFSETQ. This CDR3 comprises 15 residues. The CDR3 spells CASSGTGALGGELFF. CDR3 DNA: TGCGCCAGCAGCGGGACAGGGGCGCTTGGCGGGGAGCTGTTTTTT.

The J gene is TRBJ2-1, the V gene TRBV9; 11 bases line up with TRBD2. Trimming took 0 bases from V and 10 from J; bases not matched to a gene: 9. The CDR3 sequence is 16 residues long. CDR1 and CDR2 (germline): SGDLS, YYNGEE. CDR3 DNA sequence: TGTGCCAGCAGCGTAGCGCTAGCGGGGGGCGTCGGGGAGCAGTTCTTC. It is translated as CASSVALAGGVGEQFF.

The chain couples TRBV5-8 to TRBJ1-2; a weak D match, TRBD1 (6 bases). V was shortened by 6 bases and J by 5 bases, with 26 bases between the two germline ends. The CDR3 loop spans 17 amino acids. CDR1 and CDR2 from the germline V gene are SGHTS and YDEGEE. The CDR3 DNA sequence: TGTGCCAGCACCACCAGGGACAATCTGGGGGTGACTTATGGCTACACCTTC. This sequence encodes CASTTRDNLGVTYGYTF.

The chain combines TRBV9 with TRBJ2-1; 9 nucleotides match TRBD2. The germline CDR1 and CDR2 sequences are SGDLS and YYNGEE. The CDR3 is 15 residues long. The V gene end was trimmed by 0 bases and the J gene end by 4 bases; junction bases not matched to a gene: 2. CDR3 DNA: TGTGCCAGCAGCGTAGAGGGACTAGCTTACAATGAGCAGTTCTTC. This sequence encodes CASSVEGLAYNEQFF.

The rearrangement uses TRBV7-3 and TRBJ2-7; 10 positions agree with TRBD1. V was clipped by 5 bases and J by 2 bases; unmatched bases: 6. This CDR3 has 15 residues. Germline values: CDR1 SGHTA, CDR2 FQGTGA. This CDR3 is CASSPGGTGAYEQYF. Here the CDR3 DNA reads TGTGCCAGCAGCCCTGGCGGGACAGGGGCCTACGAGCAGTACTTC.

This clone was found a few times. The chain has TRBV5-1 and TRBJ2-7, with TRBD1 as a possible D gene (6 bases). Germline V gene lookup returns CDR1 SGHRS and CDR2 YFSETQ. Trimming removed 4 bases from V and 6 bases from J, with 11 bases in between. CDR3 length equals 12 residues. CDR3 in amino acids: CASSRTGREQYF. DNA for the CDR3: TGCGCCAGCAGCCGAACAGGGCGCGAGCAGTACTTC.

The chain is built from TRBV7-9 and TRBJ2-7; the match to TRBD1 covers 7 bases. The CDR3 sequence is 14 residues long. Unmatched junction bases numbered 7, after V lost 5 bases and J lost 3 bases. CDR1 and CDR2 from the germline V gene are SEHNR and FQNEAQ (reference sequence). CDR3 in amino acids: CASSHPGQHYEQYF. CDR3 in DNA: TGTGCCAGCAGCCATCCGGGACAGCACTACGAGCAGTACTTC.

V and J are TRBV28 and TRBJ2-5, with TRBD2 matching over 15 bases. Germline V CDR1 and CDR2: MDHEN, SYDVKM. The V segment lost 3 bases and the J segment 0 bases; nucleotides outside the gene matches: 2. The length of the CDR3 is 17 residues. The CDR3 DNA reads TGTGCCAGCAGTTTTGGGACTAGCGGGGGGAACCAAGAGACCCAGTACTTC. Protein product: CASSFGTSGGNQETQYF.

The chain combines TRBV6-5 with TRBJ2-3; 10 bases line up with TRBD2. CDR3 size: 15 residues. Germline V lookup: CDR1 MNHEY, CDR2 SVGAGI. Trimming removed 7 bases from V and 4 bases from J; junction bases left unmatched: 8. The CDR3 nucleotides read TGTGCCAGCAAAAAAGCGGGAGGGTTGGCAGATACGCAGTATTTT. Translated: CASKKAGGLADTQYF.

The V call is TRBV6-4, the J call TRBJ2-3; TRBD1 is a possible D gene (6 bases). Deletions cut 6 bases from V and 2 bases from J, with 12 bases between. CDR1 is MRHNA, CDR2 SNTAGT, per germline. CDR3 length equals 14 residues. The CDR3 is CASSPTGPTDTQYF. Written as DNA, the CDR3 is TGTGCCAGCAGCCCGACAGGACCCACAGATACGCAGTATTTT.